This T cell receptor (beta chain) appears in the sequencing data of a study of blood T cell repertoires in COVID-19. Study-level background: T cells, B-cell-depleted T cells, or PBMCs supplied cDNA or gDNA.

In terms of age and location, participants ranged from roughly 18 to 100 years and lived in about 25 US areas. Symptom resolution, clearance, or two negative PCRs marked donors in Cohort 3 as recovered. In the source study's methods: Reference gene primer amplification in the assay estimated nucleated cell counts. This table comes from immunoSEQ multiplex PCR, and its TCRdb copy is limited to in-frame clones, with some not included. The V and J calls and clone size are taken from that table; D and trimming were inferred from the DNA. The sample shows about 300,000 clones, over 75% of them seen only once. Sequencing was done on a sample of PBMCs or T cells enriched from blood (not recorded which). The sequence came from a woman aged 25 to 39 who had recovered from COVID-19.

This CDR3 is CASSQDPIYSGNTIYF. The CDR3 DNA reads as TGTGCCAGCAGCCAAGACCCTATCTACTCTGGAAACACCATATATTTT. This chain links TRBV3-1 (or the pseudogene TRBV3-2) with TRBJ1-3; D ambiguous. Germline CDR1 is LGHDT and CDR2 is YNNKEL (reference sequence). The CDR3 extends over 16 amino acids. V gave up 0 bases and J gave up 0 bases, with 9 bases separating them.